The present T cell receptor (beta chain) was sequenced within a study of human T cells and chemical hapten exposure. Overall study results and limits: Patch test score showed a positive correlation with PT1 expanded TCR counts. Once DPC sensitization occurred, TCRs above 1 in 1000 frequency showed no change.

Time point specified: patch test 2, 6 weeks after DPC sensitization. Treatment reported: therapeutic diphenylcyclopropenone sensitization with weekly scalp DPC. Non-pregnant alopecia patients aged 18 to 70, suitable for DPC therapy. V lost 3 bases to trimming and J lost 1 base, with 7 bases between them. CDR3 length equals 13 residues. Germline assignment: CDR1 SGHRS and CDR2 YFSETQ. In the library, unique molecular identifiers were attached to individual cDNA molecules. MiXCR, run by TCRdb on the RACE reads, gives a single entry per CDR3 protein. The table shows about 84,000 distinct CDR3 sequences, with less than 11% occurring only once. To note about this clonotype: Its specificity is unknown.

This receptor was taken from a woman in her forties or fifties with alopecia areata. Some clones in this sample may be carry-over from other donors' samples. This rearrangement joins TRBV5-1 to TRBJ1-1, with D hard to call. The sample was whole blood, taken in connection with sensitization to the hapten diphenylcyclopropenone (DPC). CDR3 loop: CASSSGKNTEAFF. The CDR3 DNA is TGCGCCAGCAGCTCCGGGAAGAACACTGAAGCTTTCTTT.